The 28 T cell receptor beta chains listed next were all sequenced from one sample in a study of early T cells in non-severe SARS-CoV-2 infection. TCRdb re-called the 5' RACE reads through MiXCR, storing one row per CDR3 protein. The sample records 100,000 to 130,000 distinct CDR3 sequences, 8.5% to 14% being singletons. Sequences were obtained from whole blood. These receptors were collected from an adult who was a healthcare worker with PCR-confirmed SARS-CoV-2 infection or an uninfected control (not recorded which).

This clonotype was recorded many times. The chain is built from TRBV20-1 and TRBJ2-5, with D perhaps matching TRBD2 (5 bases). This CDR3 has 13 residues. V was cut by 3 bases and J by 4 bases, with 12 bases left in between. Germline V gene lookup returns CDR1 DFQATT and CDR2 SNEGSKA (reference sequence). Here the CDR3 reads CSASFGIGETQYF. In nucleotides, the CDR3 is TGCAGTGCTAGTTTCGGGATTGGAGAGACCCAGTACTTC.

The V gene is TRBV7-3, the J gene TRBJ2-3, with D perhaps TRBD2 (6 bases). V was trimmed by 3 bases and J by 5 bases, leaving 18 bases between them. The CDR3 has 16 residues. Germline assignment: CDR1 SGHTA and CDR2 FQGTGA. Here the CDR3 reads CASSLGTGGGQDTQYF. CDR3 DNA: TGTGCCAGCAGCTTGGGAACAGGAGGAGGGCAAGATACGCAGTATTTT.

This clonotype has just a few counts. This sequence joins TRBV2 and TRBJ2-5; possible D gene TRBD2, 6 bases. The V gene's germline CDR1 is SNHLY and CDR2 FYNNEI. Trimming removed 6 bases from V and 7 bases from J, with 12 bases in between. There are 12 residues in the CDR3. The CDR3 region has the DNA TGTGCCAGCAGAGGGACTGGGTCGACCCAGTACTTC. Amino acids: CASRGTGSTQYF.

The chain links TRBV6-1 to TRBJ2-1, with TRBD2 identical over 14 bases. This CDR3 is built from 17 residues. V was pared by 5 bases and J by 7 bases, with 10 bases of the junction left unmatched. The germline V gene has CDR1 MNHNS and CDR2 SASEGT. The CDR3, as DNA: TGTGCCAGCAGTCGAGGGGGACTAGCGGGAGTTTTAAATGAGCAGTTCTTC. Translating gives CASSRGGLAGVLNEQFF.

This clonotype was seen more than once but under ten times. The chain recombines TRBV20-1 with TRBJ2-3; 12 positions agree with TRBD2. The V gene end was trimmed by 6 bases and the J gene end by 5 bases; junction bases not matched to a gene: 9. CDR3 length equals 15 residues. Germline V lookup: CDR1 DFQATT, CDR2 SNEGSKA (reference sequence). In DNA, the CDR3 is TGCAGTGCCCATAGACTAGCGGGAGCGAAAGATACGCAGTATTTT. Its protein product is CSAHRLAGAKDTQYF.

This chain uses TRBV28 with TRBJ1-2, with D tentatively TRBD1 (5 bases). The CDR3 is 15 amino acids. Trimming removed 3 bases from V and 2 bases from J, with 13 bases in between. Per germline, CDR1 MDHEN and CDR2 SYDVKM. CDR3 protein: CASSLGQGRNYGYTF. The CDR3 bases are TGTGCCAGCAGTTTGGGGCAGGGCCGGAACTATGGCTACACCTTC.

This clonotype was observed many times. This chain joins TRBV30 and TRBJ2-1, with a possible D match to TRBD1 (5 bases). Trimming left V 3 bases short and J 6 bases short, with 12 bases between. The length of the CDR3 is 13 residues. Germline CDR1 GTSNPN, CDR2 SVGIG (reference sequence). CDR3 nucleotides: TGTGCCTGGAGAGTAGGGGATATCAATGAGCAGTTCTTC. It translates to CAWRVGDINEQFF. Complete variable domain (other parts from reference TRBV30 and TRBJ2-1): SQTIHQWPATLVQPVGSPLSLECTVEGTSNPNLYWYRQAAGRGLQLLFYSVGIGQISSEVPQNLSASRPQDRQFILSSKKLLLSDSGFYLCAWRVGDINEQFFGPGTRLTVL.

The genes are TRBV6-1 and TRBJ2-1, with TRBD2 identical over 8 bases. The germline V gene encodes CDR1 MNHNS and CDR2 SASEGT. CDR3 length equals 15 residues. V shed 10 bases and J 7 bases; nucleotides not matched to a gene: 15. The CDR3 protein is CATTLPGRAVNEQFF. As DNA, the CDR3 is TGTGCCACCACTTTGCCCGGGAGGGCCGTAAATGAGCAGTTCTTC.

This sequence joins TRBV5-1 and TRBJ2-7; 7 bases agree with TRBD1. This CDR3 is 12 amino acids long. V was clipped by 7 bases and J by 7 bases; unmatched bases: 8. Per germline, CDR1 SGHRS and CDR2 YFSETQ. The CDR3 region is CASSSTGREQYF. CDR3 bases: TGCGCCAGCTCGTCGACAGGGAGAGAGCAGTACTTC.

This clonotype was seen only a few times. Written as DNA, the CDR3 is TGTGCCAGCAGTGGTACTAGCGGATCCCAATACAATGAGCAGTTCTTC. It yields the protein CASSGTSGSQYNEQFF. V usage is TRBV25-1 and J usage is TRBJ2-1, with TRBD2 matching 8 bases. Germline lookup yields CDR1 MGHDK and CDR2 SYGVNS. V dropped 4 bases and J dropped 4; count of bases not matched to a gene: 9. The CDR3 spans 16 residues.

This clonotype was counted between two and nine times. One end of the junction is discordant with germline, which a read error may explain. V and J are TRBV10-3 and TRBJ2-1, with TRBD1 matching 9 bases. The CDR3 consists of 16 residues. Germline CDR1 and CDR2: ENHRY and SYGVKD. The CDR3 DNA reads TGTGCCATCAGTGAGTCTGGCGGGACAGGGTACAGTGAGCAGTTCTTC. This translates into CAISESGGTGYSEQFF.

The table lists this clonotype with many counts. The chain employs TRBV29-1 and TRBJ2-4, with unresolved D. The CDR3 covers 13 residues. V was clipped by 4 bases and J by 4 bases, with 11 bases between them. Germline loops: CDR1 SQVTM, CDR2 ANQGSEA. The CDR3 coding sequence is TGCAGCGTTGTGACGCGGTGGAAAAACATTCAGTACTTC. Translated: CSVVTRWKNIQYF.

The chain has TRBV19 and TRBJ2-1; 9 bases are a match to TRBD2. Germline-derived CDR1 and CDR2 are LNHDA and SQIVND (reference sequence). With 4 bases clipped from V and 15 bases from J, the junction kept 10 bases outside the gene matches. The CDR3 covers 13 residues. The CDR3 spells CASSTVAGEGPFF. CDR3 in DNA: TGTGCCAGTAGTACCGTAGCGGGAGAAGGCCCGTTCTTC.

This clonotype was recorded many times. The rearrangement joins TRBV7-2 to TRBJ2-7; TRBD2 agrees at 10 bases. This CDR3 spans 15 amino acids. Losses at the gene ends were 5 bases for V and 1 base for J; bases not matched to a gene: 5. Per germline, CDR1 SGHTA and CDR2 FQGNSA. Here the CDR3 reads CASSLGSGRSYEQYF. CDR3 nucleotide sequence: TGTGCCAGCAGCCTAGGTAGCGGGAGGTCCTACGAGCAGTACTTC. The entire variable domain, with the rest obtained from reference TRBV7-2 and TRBJ2-7, is as follows: GAGVSQSPSNKVTEKGKDVELRCDPISGHTALYWYRQSLGQGLEFLIYFQGNSAPDKSGLPSDRFSAERTGGSVSTLTIQRTQQEDSAVYLCASSLGSGRSYEQYFGPGTRLTVT.

The sample holds many counts of this clonotype. The chain links TRBV7-9 to TRBJ2-1; 11 nucleotides align to TRBD2. CDR3 length equals 15 residues. Germline CDR1 and CDR2: SEHNR and FQNEAQ (reference sequence). With 0 bases clipped from V and 10 bases from J, the junction kept 5 bases outside the gene matches. As DNA, the CDR3 is TGTGCCAGCAGCTTAGCGCGAGGACTAGCGGGCGAGCAGTTCTTC. Protein sequence: CASSLARGLAGEQFF. Full variable domain (outside the CDR3, taken from reference TRBV7-9 and TRBJ2-1): DTGVSQNPRHKITKRGQNVTFRCDPISEHNRLYWYRQTLGQGPEFLTYFQNEAQLEKSRLLSDRFSAERPKGSFSTLEIQRTEQGDSAMYLCASSLARGLAGEQFFGPGTRLTVL.

V is TRBV15 and J is TRBJ2-3; a possible D gene is TRBD2 (6 bases). CDR3 size: 12 residues. Trimming cost V 10 bases and J 5 bases, with 13 bases left between them. The germline gives CDR1 LNHNV, CDR2 YYDKDF (reference sequence). The CDR3 sequence is CANDRRGDTQYF. Here the CDR3 DNA reads TGTGCCAACGACCGGCGGGGAGATACGCAGTATTTT.

The chain has TRBV7-9 and TRBJ2-3; D gene ambiguous. This CDR3 region has 11 residues. V was trimmed by 1 base and J by 9 bases, leaving 5 bases between them. Germline CDR1 reads SEHNR; CDR2 reads FQNEAQ (reference sequence). As DNA, the CDR3 is TGTGCCAGCAGCTTAGGTCCAACGCAGTATTTT. The encoded protein is CASSLGPTQYF.

This clonotype showed up many times. V usage is TRBV20-1 and J usage is TRBJ1-2, with 9 bases matching TRBD1. CDR1 and CDR2 (germline): DFQATT, SNEGSKA (reference sequence). The CDR3 runs 15 residues. Trimming took 3 bases from V and 3 from J; bases not matched to a gene: 8. The CDR3, as DNA: TGCAGTGCTAGCCCTTGGGACAGGGATTACTATGGCTACACCTTC. Translation: CSASPWDRDYYGYTF.

The genes are TRBV4-3 and TRBJ2-1, with no clear D. Per germline, CDR1 LGHNA and CDR2 YSLEER. The CDR3 loop spans 15 amino acids. With 3 bases removed from V and 4 bases from J, the gap between germline ends came to 13 bases. In nucleotides, the CDR3 is TGCGCCAGCAGCCAGGACCGTACCCCTTACAATGAGCAGTTCTTC. It is translated as CASSQDRTPYNEQFF.

The chain employs TRBV28 and TRBJ2-1, with D possibly matching TRBD1 (5 bases). Trimming cost V 3 bases and J 10 bases, with 7 bases left between them. The CDR3 runs to 11 residues. The germline V gene encodes CDR1 MDHEN and CDR2 SYDVKM. In nucleotides, the CDR3 is TGTGCCAGCAGTTTTTACAGGGAGCAGTTCTTC. Its translation: CASSFYREQFF.

This clonotype has just a few counts. The chain combines TRBV5-1 with TRBJ2-3; D is unresolved. V lost 4 bases and J 2 bases, leaving 5 bases between the germline ends. CDR3 length: 12 residues. Germline loops: CDR1 SGHRS, CDR2 YFSETQ. The CDR3 region is CASSGFTDTQYF. DNA for the CDR3: TGCGCCAGCAGCGGCTTCACAGATACGCAGTATTTT.

This clonotype was seen repeatedly, ten times or more. The chain links TRBV7-9 to TRBJ2-4, with 8 bases matching TRBD2. There are 16 residues in the CDR3. The J segment lost 3 bases and the V segment lost 1 base, leaving 5 bases of the junction unmatched. Germline V gene data show CDR1 as SEHNR and CDR2 as FQNEAQ (reference sequence). The CDR3 DNA reads as TGTGCCAGCAGCTTAGAGAGGGCGGGAGGCAAAAACATTCAGTACTTC. Its translation is CASSLERAGGKNIQYF.

There are a few counts of this clonotype. The chain combines TRBV10-2 with TRBJ1-5, with 8 positions matching TRBD1. There are 13 residues in the CDR3. Trimming at V came to 6 bases and at J to 7 bases, leaving 5 bases not matched to a gene. Germline V gene data show CDR1 as WSHSY and CDR2 as SAAADI. This chain's CDR3 is CASRKDRAQPQHF. CDR3 bases: TGCGCCAGCAGAAAGGACAGGGCACAGCCCCAGCATTTT.

This clonotype was picked up a small number of times. The chain joins TRBV20-1 to TRBJ2-7; D ambiguous. Germline-derived CDR1 and CDR2 are DFQATT and SNEGSKA (reference sequence). The ends were cut back, 3 bases at V and 2 bases at J, with 11 bases in the middle. The CDR3 contains 13 residues. The CDR3 nucleotides are TGCAGTGCTAGTCTCCCTCTACCCTACGAGCAGTACTTC. Protein product: CSASLPLPYEQYF.

This clonotype occurred a few times. This chain connects TRBV9 to TRBJ1-4, with D uncertain. The CDR3 totals 14 residues. In germline, CDR1 is SGDLS, CDR2 YYNGEE. V was clipped by 0 bases and J by 8 bases, with 11 bases between them. The CDR3 DNA reads TGTGCCAGCAGCGTAGCCAGGACCGGAGAAAAACTGTTTTTT. Amino acids: CASSVARTGEKLFF.

This clonotype was recorded many times. J is TRBJ2-1 and V is TRBV7-9; TRBD1 matches at 8 bases. The CDR3 length is 15 residues. CDR1 SEHNR and CDR2 FQNEAQ come from the germline V gene (reference sequence). V was pared by 5 bases and J by 6 bases, with 9 bases of the junction left unmatched. CDR3 protein: CASSTFRQGTNEQFF. The CDR3 nucleotides read TGTGCCAGCAGCACCTTTAGACAGGGGACCAATGAGCAGTTCTTC.

V and J are TRBV4-1 and TRBJ1-6, with 8 bases that match TRBD1. CDR1 MGHRA and CDR2 YSYEKL come from the germline V gene. V shed 4 bases, J shed 6 bases, and the junction held 8 bases outside the gene matches. This CDR3 is built from 16 residues. The chain's CDR3 is CASSLERQGSNSPLHF. In DNA form, the CDR3 reads TGCGCCAGCAGCCTGGAGCGACAGGGGTCTAATTCACCCCTCCACTTT.

This clonotype was observed a handful of times. The chain employs TRBV11-2 and TRBJ1-5; D remains ambiguous. Germline values: CDR1 SGHAT, CDR2 FQNNGV. CDR3 length: 15 amino acids. V lost 0 bases, J lost 4 bases, and 10 bases lay in between. CDR3 sequence reads: CASSLEEGVNQPQHF. The CDR3, as DNA: TGTGCCAGCAGCTTAGAAGAGGGTGTGAATCAGCCCCAGCATTTT.